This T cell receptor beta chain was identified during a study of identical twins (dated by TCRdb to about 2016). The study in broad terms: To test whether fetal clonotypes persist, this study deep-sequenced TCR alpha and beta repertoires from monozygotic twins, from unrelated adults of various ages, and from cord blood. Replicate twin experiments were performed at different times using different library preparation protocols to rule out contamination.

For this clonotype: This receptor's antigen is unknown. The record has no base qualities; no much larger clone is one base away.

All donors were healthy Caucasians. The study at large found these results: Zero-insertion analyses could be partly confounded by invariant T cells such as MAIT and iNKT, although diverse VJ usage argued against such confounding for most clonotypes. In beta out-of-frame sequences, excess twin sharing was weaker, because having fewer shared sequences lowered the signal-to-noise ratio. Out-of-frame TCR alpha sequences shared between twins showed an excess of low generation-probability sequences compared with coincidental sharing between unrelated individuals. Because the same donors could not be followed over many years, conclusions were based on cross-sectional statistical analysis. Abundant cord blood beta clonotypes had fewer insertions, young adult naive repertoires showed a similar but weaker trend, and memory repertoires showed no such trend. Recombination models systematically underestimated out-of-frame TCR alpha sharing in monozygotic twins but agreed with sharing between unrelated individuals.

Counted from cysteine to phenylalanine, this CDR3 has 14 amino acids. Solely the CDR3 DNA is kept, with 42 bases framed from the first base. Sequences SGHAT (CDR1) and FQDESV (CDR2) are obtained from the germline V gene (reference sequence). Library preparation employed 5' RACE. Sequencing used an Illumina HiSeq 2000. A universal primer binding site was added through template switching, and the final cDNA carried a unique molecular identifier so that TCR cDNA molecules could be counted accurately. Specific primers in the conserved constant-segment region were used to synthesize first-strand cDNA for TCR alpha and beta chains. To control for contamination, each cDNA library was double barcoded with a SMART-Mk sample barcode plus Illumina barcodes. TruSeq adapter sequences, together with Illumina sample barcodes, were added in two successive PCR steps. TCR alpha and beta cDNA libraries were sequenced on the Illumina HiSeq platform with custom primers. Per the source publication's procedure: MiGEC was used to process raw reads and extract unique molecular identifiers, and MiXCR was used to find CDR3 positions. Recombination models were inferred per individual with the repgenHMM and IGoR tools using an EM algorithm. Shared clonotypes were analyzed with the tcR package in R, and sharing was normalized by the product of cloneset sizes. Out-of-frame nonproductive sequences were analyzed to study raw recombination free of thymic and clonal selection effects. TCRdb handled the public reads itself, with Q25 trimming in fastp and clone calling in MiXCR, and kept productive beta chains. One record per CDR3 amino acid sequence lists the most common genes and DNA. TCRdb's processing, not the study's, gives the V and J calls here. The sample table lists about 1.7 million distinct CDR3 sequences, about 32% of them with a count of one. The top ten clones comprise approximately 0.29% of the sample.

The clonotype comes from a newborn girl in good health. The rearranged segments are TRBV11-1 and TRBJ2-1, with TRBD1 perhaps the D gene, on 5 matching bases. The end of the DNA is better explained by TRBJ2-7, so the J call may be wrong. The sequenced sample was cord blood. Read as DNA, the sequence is TGTGCCAGCAGCTTAGGACAGTCCTACGATGAGCAGTACTTC. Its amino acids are CASSLGQSYDEQYF.